This TCR beta chain originates from a study of graft-versus-host responses after intestinal transplantation. Whole-study context: Once they had received anti-thymocyte globulin induction, all recipients took tacrolimus and steroids for approximately 3 years.

V was trimmed by 0 bases and J by 5 bases, leaving 11 bases between them. Germline V gives CDR1 MGHRA, CDR2 YSYEKL. The CDR3 contains 15 residues. This table comes from immunoSEQ multiplex PCR, and its TCRdb copy is limited to in-frame clones, with some not included. There are over 8,500 clones in the sample; more than 90% occur only once, and about a sixth lies in the top ten. This chain uses TRBV4-1 with TRBJ1-5; no reliable D call. Sequenced here: bone marrow, sampled approximately 530 days after intestinal transplantation. The source of this sequence is a human patient who received an intestinal transplant, so some T cells may come from the graft donor. In DNA, the CDR3 is TGCGCCAGCAGCCAAGAAGGGATTCGGGATCAGCCCCAGCATTTT. Protein product: CASSQEGIRDQPQHF.